This paragraph covers one T cell receptor beta chain sequence. The target antigen is unknown. This sample stems from a study of long-term antiretroviral therapy in people with HIV. At the survey level, the v3.0 immunoSEQ assay was run. This table comes from immunoSEQ multiplex PCR, and its TCRdb copy is limited to in-frame clones, with some not included. The sample records fewer than 30,000 clones, about 91% being singletons. Each specimen consisted of about 0.95-11 million cryopreserved PBMC prior to extraction of DNA. V was clipped by 7 bases and J by 3 bases, with 12 bases between them. There are 13 residues in the CDR3. Looked up from germline, CDR1 is SGHDN and CDR2 is FVKESK. Broader study findings: Data on ART adherence, viral resistance or therapy changes were unavailable. Sampling of blood ran from the mid-2000s to the late 2010s, and older ART regimens were possibly in use. In HIV, the repertoires covered a tighter span of CDR3 lengths than in controls.

This chain uses TRBV14 with TRBJ1-1; maybe TRBD1 (5 bases). The TCR comes from a man aged 45-60 years with HIV. Sequencing was performed on unsorted PBMCs, taken 1.8 years before starting antiretroviral therapy. CDR3 residues: CASNTREHTEAFF. DNA for the CDR3: TGTGCCAGCAATACCAGGGAGCACACTGAAGCTTTCTTT.